Shown below are 15 T cell receptor beta chains from a single sample sequenced in a study of monozygotic twins with inflammatory bowel disease (dated by TCRdb to about 2019). The library was made by 5' RACE. The instrument was an Illumina HiSeq 2500. Reads reprocessed by TCRdb are summarized as one entry per CDR3 protein sequence, and DNA is absent. This sample's table contains over 90,000 distinct CDR3 sequences. The ten largest clones capture less than 2% of the sample. The sample taken for sequencing was blood. All receptors come from a human donor with ulcerative colitis or Crohn's disease, or a healthy co-twin of an affected twin (not recorded which).

The chain has TRBV5-1 and TRBJ2-3; TCRdb designates TRBD1, a call that cannot be tested without DNA. CDR1 is SGHRS and CDR2 is YFSETQ in the germline V gene. CDR3 length: 14 residues. The CDR3 loop is CTSRPGQSTATQYF.

V and J are TRBV29-1 and TRBJ2-3; absent DNA, TCRdb's TRBD1 call cannot be checked. Germline assignment: CDR1 SQVTM and CDR2 ANQGSEA. CDR3 size: 13 residues. CDR3 amino acids: CSAAQGPVITQYF.

The chain couples TRBV7-2 to TRBJ1-6. This CDR3 spans 15 amino acids. In germline, CDR1 is SGHTA, CDR2 FQGNSA. This chain's CDR3 is CASSLIRGGNSPLHF.

The chain couples TRBV19 to TRBJ2-1; TCRdb's D call of TRBD2 is untestable without DNA. The CDR3 is 16 residues long. Germline CDR1 LNHDA, CDR2 SQIVND (reference sequence). CDR3 sequence reads: CAPKGLRRGEFNEQFF.

The rearrangement links TRBV9 to TRBJ2-5; the TCRdb D gene call, TRBD1, has no DNA to confirm it. The CDR3 has 13 residues. CDR1 is SGDLS and CDR2 is YYNGEE in the germline V gene. The CDR3 is CASSVSGQETQYF.

The CDR3 sequence is CASRTPGVTGELFF. V gene TRBV28 combines with J gene TRBJ2-2; as DNA is missing, the TRBD1 call by TCRdb cannot be tested. This CDR3 region has 14 residues. Germline V gene sequence: CDR1 MDHEN, CDR2 SYDVKM. The complete variable domain, with remaining parts taken from reference TRBV28 and TRBJ2-2, reads DVKVTQSSRYLVKRTGEKVFLECVQDMDHENMFWYRQDPGLGLRLIYFSYDVKMKEKGDIPEGYSVSREKKERFSLILESASTNQTSMYLCASRTPGVTGELFFGEGSRLTVL.

The chain recombines TRBV20-1 with TRBJ2-3; no DNA is available, so the TRBD2 call from TCRdb remains unchecked. The CDR3 extends over 18 amino acids. Germline V gene data show CDR1 as DFQATT and CDR2 as SNEGSKA (reference sequence). CDR3 in amino acids: CSAGGTSGRFGSTDTQYF.

The V and J genes are TRBV6-1 and TRBJ2-2; TCRdb proposes TRBD2, but this gene call is untestable without DNA. The CDR3 runs to 15 residues. In germline, CDR1 is MNHNS, CDR2 SASEGT. CDR3: CASGSGTLNTGELFF.

This chain connects TRBV2 to TRBJ2-7. The CDR3 runs 12 residues. Germline assignment: CDR1 SNHLY and CDR2 FYNNEI. The CDR3 sequence is CASNRQVYEQYF.

The CDR3 sequence is CASSPPGTENEKLFF. This chain uses TRBV18 with TRBJ1-4; TCRdb indicates TRBD1, and absent DNA this call remains unverified. CDR1 and CDR2 from the germline V gene are KGHSH and LQKENI. The CDR3 loop spans 15 amino acids.

CDR3: CASSYGWTSADTQYF. The rearrangement joins TRBV11-2 to TRBJ2-3. The germline gives CDR1 SGHAT, CDR2 FQNNGV. The CDR3 is 15 residues long.

The rearrangement uses TRBV12-3 or TRBV12-4 and TRBJ1-5. The CDR3 is 12 amino acids. The CDR3 sequence: CASSLGNQPQHF.

The V gene is TRBV12-3 or TRBV12-4, the J gene TRBJ2-1; there is no DNA to check the TCRdb D call of TRBD2. CDR3 length equals 14 residues. The CDR3: CASSMGLAYNEQFF.

The CDR3 sequence is CASSQDRGRIFTGELFF. This chain joins TRBV3-1 and TRBJ2-2; the TCRdb D gene call, TRBD1, has no DNA to confirm it. The CDR3 spans 17 residues. Germline lookup yields CDR1 LGHDT and CDR2 YNNKEL (reference sequence).

V gene TRBV20-1 combines with J gene TRBJ2-4. CDR1 DFQATT and CDR2 SNEGSKA come from the germline V gene (reference sequence). This CDR3 spans 15 amino acids. CDR3 sequence: CSAAQETIAKNIQYF.